This is a list of T cell receptor beta chains from one sample in a study of blood T cell repertoires in COVID-19. Generated by immunoSEQ multiplex PCR, the TCRdb table keeps only in-frame clones and is missing some. There are 100,000 to 150,000 clones in the sample; around 86% occur only once, and 2% to 2.5% lies in the top ten. The sequencing sample was made of peripheral blood. The receptors derive from a man in his fifties or sixties with active COVID-19. CDR3s include the opening cysteine and the closing phenylalanine or tryptophan. The order of the fields is clone size, J gene, D gene, V gene, CDR3 DNA, CDR3 protein. A D gene is named only where the DNA matches it firmly. A row's size may be missing; if present it is once, few, many or a size class.

abundance: -; j_gene: TRBJ1-1; d_gene: -; v_gene: TRBV12-3/TRBV12-4; CDR3nt: TGTGCCAGCAGTATAAGGGGGGAAGCTTTCTTT; CDR3aa: CASSIRGEAFF
abundance: -; j_gene: TRBJ2-7; d_gene: -; v_gene: TRBV5-1; CDR3nt: TGCGCCAGCAGCTTGTCTCCAGCAGGCCCTCGAGCCTACGAGCAGTACTTC; CDR3aa: CASSLSPAGPRAYEQYF
abundance: -; j_gene: TRBJ2-1; d_gene: -; v_gene: TRBV7-2; CDR3nt: TGTGCCAGCAGCTTCGGGGGTTCAGTGAATGAGCAGTTCTTC; CDR3aa: CASSFGGSVNEQFF
abundance: -; j_gene: TRBJ2-7; d_gene: -; v_gene: TRBV7-8; CDR3nt: TGTGCCAGCAGCCCCCGCGGGGCCTACGAGCAGTACTTC; CDR3aa: CASSPRGAYEQYF
abundance: -; j_gene: TRBJ2-7; d_gene: TRBD2; v_gene: TRBV6-6; CDR3nt: TGTGCCAGCAGTCAGGGACTAGCGGGGGGCTACGAGCAGTACTTC; CDR3aa: CASSQGLAGGYEQYF
abundance: -; j_gene: TRBJ2-3; d_gene: -; v_gene: TRBV7-2; CDR3nt: TGTGCCAGCAGCTTAGAAAGCGTCTATACGCAGTATTTT; CDR3aa: CASSLESVYTQYF
abundance: -; j_gene: TRBJ2-2; d_gene: TRBD1; v_gene: TRBV6-5; CDR3nt: TGTGCCAGCAAATGGGACAGGAGGGCCGGGGAGCTGTTTTTT; CDR3aa: CASKWDRRAGELFF
abundance: few; j_gene: TRBJ1-2; d_gene: TRBD1; v_gene: TRBV6-5; CDR3nt: TGTGCCAGCAGGCAGGGGGACTATGGCTACACCTTC; CDR3aa: CASRQGDYGYTF
abundance: -; j_gene: TRBJ2-4; d_gene: TRBD2; v_gene: TRBV15; CDR3nt: TGTGCCACCAGCACAAGGGACTACCCCTCCAAAAACATTCAGTACTTC; CDR3aa: CATSTRDYPSKNIQYF
abundance: -; j_gene: TRBJ2-5; d_gene: -; v_gene: TRBV5-1; CDR3nt: TGCGCCAGCAGCTTGGGGGCCAGGGGAGACCAAGAGACCCAGTACTTC; CDR3aa: CASSLGARGDQETQYF
abundance: -; j_gene: TRBJ2-5; d_gene: TRBD1; v_gene: TRBV11-3; CDR3nt: TGTGCCAGCAGCCCGGGACAGGGGGCTGGAGAGACCCAGTACTTC; CDR3aa: CASSPGQGAGETQYF
abundance: -; j_gene: TRBJ1-2; d_gene: -; v_gene: TRBV19; CDR3nt: TGTGCCACCCACGGGGAAAGGTGGGTCTACACCTTC; CDR3aa: CATHGERWVYTF
abundance: -; j_gene: TRBJ2-3; d_gene: TRBD1; v_gene: TRBV4-2; CDR3nt: TGTGCCAGCAGCCCGAGACAGGGGGTAGATACGCAGTATTTT; CDR3aa: CASSPRQGVDTQYF
abundance: -; j_gene: TRBJ1-2; d_gene: TRBD1; v_gene: TRBV6-1; CDR3nt: TGTGCCAGCAGTCGCGGACAGGAAGCTAACTATGGCTACACCTTC; CDR3aa: CASSRGQEANYGYTF
abundance: -; j_gene: TRBJ1-1; d_gene: TRBD1; v_gene: TRBV6-5; CDR3nt: TGTGCCAGCAGCCTGACAGGGGCGCGTGAAGCTTTCTTT; CDR3aa: CASSLTGAREAFF
abundance: -; j_gene: TRBJ2-7; d_gene: TRBD2; v_gene: TRBV6-5; CDR3nt: TGTGCCAGCAGAAACTCGAAGCGGGGGTCCTACGAGCAGTACTTC; CDR3aa: CASRNSKRGSYEQYF
abundance: -; j_gene: TRBJ1-6; d_gene: -; v_gene: TRBV5-6; CDR3nt: TGTGCCAGCAGCTTGGCCGCCTCCAGGTATTCACCCCTCCACTTT; CDR3aa: CASSLAASRYSPLHF
abundance: -; j_gene: TRBJ1-5; d_gene: -; v_gene: TRBV12-3/TRBV12-4; CDR3nt: TGTGCCAGCAGTTCCAACAATCAGCCCCAGCATTTT; CDR3aa: CASSSNNQPQHF
abundance: -; j_gene: TRBJ2-1; d_gene: TRBD2; v_gene: TRBV7-8; CDR3nt: TGTGCCAGCAGCTTAGGTAGCGGGGGCTACAATGAGCAGTTCTTC; CDR3aa: CASSLGSGGYNEQFF
abundance: -; j_gene: TRBJ2-5; d_gene: TRBD1; v_gene: TRBV9; CDR3nt: TGTGCCAGCAGCGTACAACAGGGGGCCGGGGAGACCCAGTACTTC; CDR3aa: CASSVQQGAGETQYF
abundance: -; j_gene: TRBJ1-2; d_gene: TRBD1; v_gene: TRBV9; CDR3nt: TGTGCCAGCAGCGTTCAGGGACAGGGTAATGTAGGCTACACCTTC; CDR3aa: CASSVQGQGNVGYTF
abundance: -; j_gene: TRBJ2-3; d_gene: -; v_gene: TRBV30; CDR3nt: TGTGCCTGGAGTACAGGGTCTGGGGGCACAGATACGCAGTATTTT; CDR3aa: CAWSTGSGGTDTQYF
abundance: -; j_gene: TRBJ1-1; d_gene: -; v_gene: TRBV3-1/TRBV3-2; CDR3nt: TGTGCCAGCAGCCGCTCCGGCGGGCACACTGAAGCTTTCTTT; CDR3aa: CASSRSGGHTEAFF
abundance: -; j_gene: TRBJ2-4; d_gene: -; v_gene: TRBV30; CDR3nt: TGTGCCTGGAGTGAGGCAGGGCTAGCCAAAAACATTCAGTACTTC; CDR3aa: CAWSEAGLAKNIQYF